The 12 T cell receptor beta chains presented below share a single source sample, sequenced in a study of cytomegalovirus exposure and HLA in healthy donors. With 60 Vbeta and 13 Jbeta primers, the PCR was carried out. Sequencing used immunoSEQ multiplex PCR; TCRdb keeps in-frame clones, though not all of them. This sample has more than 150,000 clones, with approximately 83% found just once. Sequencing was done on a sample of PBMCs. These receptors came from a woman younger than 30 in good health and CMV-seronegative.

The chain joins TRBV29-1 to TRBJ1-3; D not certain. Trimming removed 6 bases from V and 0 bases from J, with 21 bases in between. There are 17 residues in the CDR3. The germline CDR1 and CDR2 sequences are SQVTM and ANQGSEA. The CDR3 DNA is TGCAGCGTGTTGGAGGAGCTCGGTAGGTCCTCTGGAAACACCATATATTTT. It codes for CSVLEELGRSSGNTIYF.

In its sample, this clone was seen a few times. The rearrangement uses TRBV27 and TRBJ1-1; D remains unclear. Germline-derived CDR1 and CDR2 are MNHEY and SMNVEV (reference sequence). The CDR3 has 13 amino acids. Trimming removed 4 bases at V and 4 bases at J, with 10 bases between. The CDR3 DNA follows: TGTGCCAGCAGTTACTCATCGGTCACTGAAGCTTTCTTT. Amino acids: CASSYSSVTEAFF.

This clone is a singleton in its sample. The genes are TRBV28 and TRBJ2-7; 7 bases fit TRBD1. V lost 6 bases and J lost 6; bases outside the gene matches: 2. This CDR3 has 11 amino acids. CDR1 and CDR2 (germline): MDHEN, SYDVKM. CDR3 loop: CASRTGPEQYF. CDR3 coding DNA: TGTGCCAGCAGGACAGGGCCCGAGCAGTACTTC.

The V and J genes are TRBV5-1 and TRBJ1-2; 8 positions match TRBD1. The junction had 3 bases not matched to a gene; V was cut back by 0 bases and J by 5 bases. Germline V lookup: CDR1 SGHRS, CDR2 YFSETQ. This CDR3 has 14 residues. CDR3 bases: TGCGCCAGCAGCTTGGGGGACAGGAGTTATGGCTACACCTTC. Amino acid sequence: CASSLGDRSYGYTF.

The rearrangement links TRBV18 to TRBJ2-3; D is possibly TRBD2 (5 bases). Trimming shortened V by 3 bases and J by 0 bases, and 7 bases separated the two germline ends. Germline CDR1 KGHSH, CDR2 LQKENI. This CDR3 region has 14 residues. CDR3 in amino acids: CASSPTTSTDTQYF. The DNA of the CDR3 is TGTGCCAGCTCACCGACTACTAGCACAGATACGCAGTATTTT.

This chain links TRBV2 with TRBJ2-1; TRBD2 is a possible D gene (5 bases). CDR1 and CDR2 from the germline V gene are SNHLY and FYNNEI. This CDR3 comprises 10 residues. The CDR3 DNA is TGTTTTCTGCCGGCGGGTGAGCAGTTCTTC. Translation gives CFLPAGEQFF.

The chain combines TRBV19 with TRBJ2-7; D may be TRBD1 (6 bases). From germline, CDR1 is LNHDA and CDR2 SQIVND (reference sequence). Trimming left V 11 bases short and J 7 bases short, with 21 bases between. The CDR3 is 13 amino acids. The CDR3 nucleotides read TGTGCCGCAGGGGCAGGGCTCTTAGGGGAGCAGTACTTC. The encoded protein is CAAGAGLLGEQYF.

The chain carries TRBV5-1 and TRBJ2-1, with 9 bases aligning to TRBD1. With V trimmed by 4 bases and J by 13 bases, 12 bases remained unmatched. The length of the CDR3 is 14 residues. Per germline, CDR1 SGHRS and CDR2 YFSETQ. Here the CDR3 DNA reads TGCGCCAGCAGCCCAGGGACAGGGAACGACCACCAGTTCTTC. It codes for CASSPGTGNDHQFF.

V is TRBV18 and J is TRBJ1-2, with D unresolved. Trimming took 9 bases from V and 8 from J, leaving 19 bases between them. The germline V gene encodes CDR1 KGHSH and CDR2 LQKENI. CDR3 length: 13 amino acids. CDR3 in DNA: TGTGCCAGTCAGCCTCTCCAGATGGGCGGCTACACCTTC. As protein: CASQPLQMGGYTF.

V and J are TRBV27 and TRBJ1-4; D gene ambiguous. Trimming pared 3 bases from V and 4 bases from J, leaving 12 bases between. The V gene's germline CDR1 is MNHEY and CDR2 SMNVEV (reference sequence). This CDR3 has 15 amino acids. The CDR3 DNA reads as TGTGCCAGCAGTTTTTCGGGAATACTTAATGAAAAACTGTTTTTT. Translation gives CASSFSGILNEKLFF.

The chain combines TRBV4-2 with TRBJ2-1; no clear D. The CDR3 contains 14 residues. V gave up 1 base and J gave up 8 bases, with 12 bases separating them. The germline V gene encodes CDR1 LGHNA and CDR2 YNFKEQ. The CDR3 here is CASSQAGVGDEQFF. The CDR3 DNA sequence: TGTGCCAGCAGCCAAGCAGGCGTTGGTGATGAGCAGTTCTTC.

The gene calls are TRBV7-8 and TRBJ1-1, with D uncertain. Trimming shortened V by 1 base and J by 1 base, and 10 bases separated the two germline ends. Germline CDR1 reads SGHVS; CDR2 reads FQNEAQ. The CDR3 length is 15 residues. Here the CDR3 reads CASSLVSGANTEAFF. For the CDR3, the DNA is TGTGCCAGCAGCTTAGTATCCGGAGCGAACACTGAAGCTTTCTTT.